This entry lists 22 T cell receptor beta chains sequenced from one sample in a study of spatial heterogeneity in lung cancer. TCRdb re-derived calls from the 5' RACE reads in MiXCR, one entry per CDR3 protein. In the table there are tens of thousands of distinct CDR3 sequences, 12% of which are singletons. Time point specified: blood at routine non-recurrence follow-up after resection. The sequencing used PBMCs, collected at follow-up. These receptors were taken from a male donor with early-stage non-small cell lung cancer.

CDR3 DNA: TGTGCCAGCAGTTACTCGTTTGGACAGCAATACGAGCAGTACTTC. The encoded protein is CASSYSFGQQYEQYF. V usage is TRBV6-2 or TRBV6-3 and J usage is TRBJ2-7, with D possibly TRBD1 on 6 matching bases. The CDR3 totals 15 residues. V was pared by 0 bases and J by 4 bases, with 13 bases between. Germline V gene sequence: CDR1 MNHEY, CDR2 SVGEGT.

Ten or more counts support this clonotype. The rearrangement links TRBV5-1 to TRBJ2-7; no reliable D call. Germline V gene lookup returns CDR1 SGHRS and CDR2 YFSETQ. This CDR3 is 15 amino acids long. Deletions cut 3 bases from V and 4 bases from J, with 17 bases between. The CDR3 nucleotides are TGCGCCAGCAGCTCGCAACCGACGGAAGGTTACGAGCAGTACTTC. Translated, it gives CASSSQPTEGYEQYF.

The V gene is TRBV5-1, the J gene TRBJ2-5; TRBD1 matches 7 bases. The ends lost 2 bases at V and 3 bases at J; junction bases unmatched: 4. Per germline, CDR1 SGHRS and CDR2 YFSETQ. This CDR3 has 14 amino acids. DNA of the CDR3: TGCGCCAGCAGCTTCCAGGGGACAGAAGAGACCCAGTACTTC. Its translation: CASSFQGTEETQYF.

The gene calls are TRBV5-1 and TRBJ2-7; 8 positions agree with TRBD1. Germline CDR1 SGHRS, CDR2 YFSETQ. CDR3 size: 13 residues. V was pared by 2 bases and J by 5 bases, with 3 bases of the junction left unmatched. CDR3 sequence: CASSLGQGDEQYF. CDR3 DNA: TGCGCCAGCAGCTTAGGACAGGGTGACGAGCAGTACTTC.

This clonotype was recorded many times. V and J are TRBV28 and TRBJ2-6; a possible D gene is TRBD1 (5 bases). V dropped 1 base and J dropped 0 bases, with 10 bases sitting between them. Germline V gives CDR1 MDHEN, CDR2 SYDVKM. This CDR3 is built from 17 residues. The CDR3 DNA sequence: TGTGCCAGCAGTTTATTAGGGGTAGGCTCTGGGGCCAACGTCCTGACTTTC. This gives the protein CASSLLGVGSGANVLTF.

There are many counts of this clonotype. V and J are TRBV12-3 or TRBV12-4 and TRBJ2-3; no clear D. The CDR3 is 15 residues long. The V end lost 5 bases, the J end lost 5 bases, and 17 bases lay between the germline ends. The CDR3 sequence is CASSPRVLHGDTQYF. The CDR3 DNA reads TGTGCCAGCAGTCCCCGGGTCCTCCATGGAGATACGCAGTATTTT.

On this clonotype itself: A much bigger clone sits one base away, suggesting this may be a read error. This rearrangement joins TRBV2 to TRBJ1-5; no clear D gene. This CDR3 contains 14 residues. Per germline, CDR1 SNHLY and CDR2 FYNNEI. The CDR3 nucleotides are TGTGCCAGCAGTGTACTGACGGGCAATCAGCCCCATCATTTT. This encodes CASSVLTGNQPHHF.

This clonotype was seen many times. The chain uses TRBV7-2 and TRBJ2-7; 7 nucleotides agree with TRBD2. J gave up 4 bases and V 5 bases, and 8 bases lay outside the gene matches. This CDR3 has 14 amino acids. From germline, CDR1 is SGHTA and CDR2 FQGNSA. CDR3 region: CASSPWSGAYEQYF. The CDR3, as DNA: TGTGCCAGCAGCCCCTGGAGCGGGGCTTACGAGCAGTACTTC.

This clonotype was observed a handful of times. V usage is TRBV28 and J usage is TRBJ1-5, with 7 bases aligning to TRBD1. V trimming: 5 bases; J trimming: 5 bases; junction bases outside the gene matches: 3. The germline V gene has CDR1 MDHEN and CDR2 SYDVKM. This CDR3 has 13 residues. CDR3 sequence reads: CASSQQGYQPQHF. CDR3 DNA: TGTGCCAGCAGTCAACAGGGGTATCAGCCCCAGCATTTT. Combining the CDR3 with reference TRBV28 and TRBJ1-5 gives the whole variable domain DVKVTQSSRYLVKRTGEKVFLECVQDMDHENMFWYRQDPGLGLRLIYFSYDVKMKEKGDIPEGYSVSREKKERFSLILESASTNQTSMYLCASSQQGYQPQHFGDGTRLSIL.

This sequence joins TRBV15 and TRBJ2-7; D perhaps matches TRBD1 (5 bases). This CDR3 is built from 14 residues. Germline V gives CDR1 LNHNV, CDR2 YYDKDF (reference sequence). Trimming removed 5 bases at V and 1 base at J, with 12 bases between. In DNA, the CDR3 is TGTGCCACCAGCCTAGTTGGACAATCCTACGAGCAGTACTTC. This translates into CATSLVGQSYEQYF.

This clonotype occurred a few times. This chain joins TRBV27 and TRBJ1-4; 12 bases match TRBD1. With 2 bases clipped from V and 6 bases from J, the junction kept 7 bases outside the gene matches. Germline V gives CDR1 MNHEY, CDR2 SMNVEV (reference sequence). The CDR3 is 17 residues long. The CDR3 is CASSLAGQGAGDEKLFF. CDR3 bases: TGTGCCAGCAGTTTAGCGGGACAGGGGGCCGGGGATGAAAAACTGTTTTTT.

Ten or more counts support this clonotype. J is TRBJ1-4 and V is TRBV27; 7 nucleotides line up with TRBD1. The CDR3 has 14 amino acids. Germline CDR1 is MNHEY and CDR2 is SMNVEV (reference sequence). Trimming at V came to 6 bases and at J to 5 bases, leaving 6 bases not matched to a gene. The CDR3 region is CASSQGQQNEKLFF. The CDR3 DNA reads as TGTGCCAGCAGCCAGGGACAGCAAAATGAAAAACTGTTTTTT.

This clonotype was picked up many times. The V gene is TRBV7-6, the J gene TRBJ1-6; D is unclear. Germline loops: CDR1 SGHVS, CDR2 FNYEAQ. CDR3 length equals 16 residues. V dropped 4 bases and J dropped 1 base, with 11 bases sitting between them. The CDR3 reads CASSSLQGSYNSPLHF. As DNA, the CDR3 is TGTGCCAGCAGCTCCCTCCAAGGGTCCTATAATTCACCCCTCCACTTT.

This clonotype was picked up many times. This sequence joins TRBV6-5 and TRBJ2-5; 7 nucleotides agree with TRBD2. Trimming cost V 5 bases and J 4 bases; bases outside gene matches: 7. The germline CDR1 and CDR2 sequences are MNHEY and SVGAGI. The CDR3 runs 14 residues. This CDR3 is CASSIGVAGETQYF. The CDR3 DNA sequence: TGTGCCAGCAGTATCGGGGTAGCGGGAGAGACCCAGTACTTC.

This clonotype has ten or more counts. The genes are TRBV28 and TRBJ2-7; 8 bases map to TRBD2. J gave up 3 bases and V 5 bases, and 9 bases lay outside the gene matches. Per germline, CDR1 MDHEN and CDR2 SYDVKM. The CDR3 consists of 15 residues. This CDR3 reads CASSIPRTSSYEQYF. Here the CDR3 DNA reads TGTGCCAGCAGTATACCCAGGACTAGCAGCTACGAGCAGTACTTC.

This clonotype showed up many times. The chain is built from TRBV6-2 or TRBV6-3 and TRBJ2-3; D not certain. Trimming pared 0 bases from V and 5 bases from J, leaving 9 bases between. Germline CDR1 and CDR2: MNHEY and SVGEGT. The length of the CDR3 is 14 residues. The CDR3 DNA sequence: TGTGCCAGCAGTTACTCGGTCAGAGGAGATACGCAGTATTTT. It codes for CASSYSVRGDTQYF.

This clonotype was seen repeatedly, ten times or more. This chain uses TRBV7-2 with TRBJ2-2; unclear D gene. This CDR3 is built from 15 residues. V dropped 3 bases and J dropped 0 bases, with 8 bases sitting between them. The germline CDR1 and CDR2 sequences are SGHTA and FQGNSA. The CDR3 loop reads CASSLRQTNTGELFF. The CDR3 DNA reads as TGTGCCAGCAGCTTGCGGCAGACGAACACCGGGGAGCTGTTTTTT. Drawing the rest from reference TRBV7-2 and TRBJ2-2, the complete variable domain is GAGVSQSPSNKVTEKGKDVELRCDPISGHTALYWYRQSLGQGLEFLIYFQGNSAPDKSGLPSDRFSAERTGGSVSTLTIQRTQQEDSAVYLCASSLRQTNTGELFFGEGSRLTVL.

In this sample, this clonotype turned up many times. J is TRBJ1-4 and V is TRBV18; D is undetermined. From germline, CDR1 is KGHSH and CDR2 LQKENI. Trimming removed 2 bases at V and 8 bases at J, with 9 bases between. The CDR3 sequence is 13 residues long. DNA for the CDR3: TGTGCCAGCTCACCAACATACGAAGAAAAACTGTTTTTT. As protein: CASSPTYEEKLFF. The whole variable domain, remainder taken from reference TRBV18 and TRBJ1-4, is NAGVMQNPRHLVRRRGQEARLRCSPMKGHSHVYWYRQLPEEGLKFMVYLQKENIIDESGMPKERFSAEFPKEGPSILRIQQVVRGDSAAYFCASSPTYEEKLFFGSGTQLSVL.

The gene calls are TRBV7-2 and TRBJ2-3; TRBD2 is a possible D gene (6 bases). With 5 bases removed from V and 1 base from J, the gap between germline ends came to 13 bases. The CDR3 extends over 15 amino acids. Looked up from germline, CDR1 is SGHTA and CDR2 is FQGNSA. The CDR3 DNA sequence: TGTGCCAGCAGCCTGGCGGGACTCGGCACAGATACGCAGTATTTT. Translating gives CASSLAGLGTDTQYF. Drawing the rest from reference TRBV7-2 and TRBJ2-3, the complete variable domain is GAGVSQSPSNKVTEKGKDVELRCDPISGHTALYWYRQSLGQGLEFLIYFQGNSAPDKSGLPSDRFSAERTGGSVSTLTIQRTQQEDSAVYLCASSLAGLGTDTQYFGPGTRLTVL.

This clonotype was seen more than once but under ten times. The chain couples TRBV5-3 to TRBJ1-1, with D possibly TRBD1 on 5 matching bases. TRBV5-3 is an ORF, with its function uncertain. CDR3 length: 14 residues. V lost 0 bases and J 1 base, leaving 7 bases between the germline ends. DNA for the CDR3: TGTGCCAGAAGCTTGGACAGGAAGAACACTGAAGCTTTCTTT. Its protein is CARSLDRKNTEAFF.

CDR3 bases: TGCGCCAGCAGCTCCGGGACTAGCGGGACCTATGAGCAGTTCTTC. This gives the protein CASSSGTSGTYEQFF. The chain employs TRBV5-1 and TRBJ2-1, with 13 positions matching TRBD2. V gave up 3 bases and J gave up 8 bases; unmatched junction bases: 5. Germline V gene data show CDR1 as SGHRS and CDR2 as YFSETQ. The CDR3 totals 15 residues.

This clonotype was found many times. The J gene is TRBJ2-3, the V gene TRBV20-1; unclear D gene. Trimming removed 0 bases from V and 1 base from J, with 8 bases in between. The CDR3 contains 14 residues. Germline CDR1 reads DFQATT; CDR2 reads SNEGSKA (reference sequence). CDR3 region: CSARDLVRTDTQYF. The CDR3 nucleotides read TGCAGTGCTAGAGATCTGGTCCGCACAGATACGCAGTATTTT.